The 5 T cell receptor beta chains reported below all come from one sample, sequenced in a study of CD8+ T cells in alopecia areata listed by TCRdb under 2018. Taken with the paper, the label for time point translates to: 24 weeks on oral tofacitinib. The treatment or condition tag for this specimen amounts to: oral pan-JAK inhibitor, 5-10 mg twice daily. The method was the immunoSEQ multiplex PCR assay. For TCR sequencing, RNA was extracted from every sample and reverse transcribed into cDNA to serve as template. TCRdb took this table from immuneACCESS and kept in-frame rearrangements with V and J called. Such tables lack part of the clones; where checked against another copy, unresolved V genes explain under half of the gap, and the rest is unexplained. A total of approximately 160,000 clones appear in this sample, roughly 60% of them only once. Together, the top ten hold 14% of the sample. The sequencing used CD4+ T cells sorted from blood, collected at week 24, from a patient treated with tofacitinib. The receptors were sampled from a human donor with alopecia areata.

The chain is built from TRBV6-5 and TRBJ2-7; 7 bases align to TRBD1. CDR3 length: 14 residues. V gave up 10 bases and J gave up 7 bases; unmatched junction bases: 16. Germline loops: CDR1 MNHEY, CDR2 SVGAGI. CDR3 sequence reads: CATYDRQGSLEQYF. In nucleotides, the CDR3 is TGTGCCACCTACGATCGACAGGGTTCGTTAGAGCAGTACTTC.

This clone was picked up a small number of times. The J gene is TRBJ2-5, the V gene TRBV5-6; D remains ambiguous. Matching the DNA end better, TRBJ2-7 makes the J call doubtful. The CDR3 spans 15 residues. Germline CDR1 reads SGHDT; CDR2 reads YYEEEE. CDR3: CASSLYAATPYEQYF. CDR3 nucleotides: TGTGCCAGCAGCTTGTATGCGGCCACCCCCTACGAGCAGTACTTC.

This clone appeared a few times. J is TRBJ2-7 and V is TRBV6-5, with D unresolved. V was shortened by 5 bases and J by 0 bases, with 11 bases between the two germline ends. The CDR3 sequence is 14 residues long. In germline, CDR1 is MNHEY, CDR2 SVGAGI. CDR3 in amino acids: CASSREGYSYEQYF. CDR3 nucleotide sequence: TGTGCCAGCAGTCGAGAAGGATACTCCTACGAGCAGTACTTC.

This rearrangement joins TRBV25-1 to TRBJ2-5, with TRBD1 as a possible D gene (5 bases). The germline V gene encodes CDR1 MGHDK and CDR2 SYGVNS. The V gene lost 1 base and the J gene lost 5 bases, with 11 bases spanning the gap. CDR3 length equals 14 residues. The DNA for the CDR3 is TGTGCCAGCAGTGAATCAAGGGGATCGGAGACCCAGTACTTC. Its protein is CASSESRGSETQYF.

The genes are TRBV5-1 and TRBJ2-7; D is undetermined. Germline values: CDR1 SGHRS, CDR2 YFSETQ. CDR3 size: 13 residues. Trimming took off 4 bases at V and 2 bases at J, with 10 bases between the two ends. The CDR3 DNA follows: TGCGCCAGCAGCGGAGTCATACCCTACGAGCAGTACTTC. Encoded protein: CASSGVIPYEQYF.